This T cell receptor beta chain was recorded in a study of vaccination and CD4 T cells after COVID-19 (dated by TCRdb to between 2022 and 2023). Regarding the research as a whole: Convalescent patients had a positive SARS-CoV-2 result on nasal swab PCR, and of these patients, 8 or 9 had mild disease and one had severe disease. The convalescent cohort comprised six males and four females, including two Hispanic individuals, seven Caucasians, two Asians and one multiracial person. Participants got two doses of the Pfizer-BioNTech BNT162b2 vaccine (n=8) or two doses of the Moderna mRNA-1273 vaccine (n=2). Post-COVID blood samples from convalescent patients were collected a median of approximately 93 days after diagnosis, with a range of about 30 to 170 days. Post-vaccine blood samples were taken a median of about 70 days after the second vaccine dose, with a range of about 13 to 250 days. In 10 COVID-19 convalescent patients and several infection-naive healthy vaccine recipients, the spike-specific CD4+ TCR repertoire before mRNA vaccination was compared with the repertoire after mRNA vaccination.

Preparation of the library involved PCR. The reads were generated on an Illumina iSeq 100. As for how the authors treated the data: Non-productive sequences were removed, and CDR3s not starting with C, not ending with F or W, or shorter than 7 amino acids were discarded. Levenshtein distances (stringdist) and unrooted phylogenetic trees (ape) in R version 3.6.1 were used to assess CDR3 homology. Using fastp at Q25 and MiXCR, TCRdb reprocessed the public reads and kept productive beta chains. For every CDR3 protein sequence, its rows merge into one entry that carries the most common genes and DNA. TCRdb assigned the V and J calls; the authors' analysis was not used. Within this sample are 20,000 to 25,000 distinct CDR3 sequences, with 51% of them counted one time only. 1% to 1.2% of the sample rests with the top ten. As to this clonotype: Its target antigen remains unknown. No quality values exist for individual bases; no much larger clone is one base distant.

The CDR3 runs 9 residues from the cysteine to the phenylalanine. The entry retains the CDR3 DNA only, 27 bases that are in frame from base 1. The germline ends are 4 bases apart after V is trimmed by 4 bases and J by 9 bases. Per the germline V gene (reference sequence), DFQATT is the CDR1 and SNEGSKA is the CDR2. The positive SARS-CoV-2 PCR tests of the convalescent patients were dated from March to December 2020, before the Alpha, Beta and Delta variants emerged in the United States. Ficoll-Paque Plus gradient centrifugation was used to isolate PBMCs from whole blood, and the isolated PBMCs were then either used fresh or cryopreserved at -140C. Broader findings and caveats from the paper: In convalescent patients, a median around 86% of post-vaccine SARS-CoV-2-reactive clones were detected only after vaccination, suggesting vaccine-specific priming. The number of convalescent patients in the study was relatively small, and the study did not examine early timepoints following natural infection. An increase in the median number of SARS-CoV-2-reactive clonotypes from some 20 after infection to a few dozen after vaccination was observed, but the change was not found to be significant. In convalescent patients, nearly all vaccine-specific clones (304 of 307) were found to be mono-reactive for SARS-CoV-2 spike rather than cross-reactive with common cold coronaviruses.

Sequencing was performed on CD4+ T cells from blood, taken before SARS-CoV-2 vaccination. In this chain, TRBV20-1 is recombined with TRBJ2-1; too little of a D gene remains to name it. The clonotype was recovered from a human donor who had recovered from COVID-19. The nucleotide sequence is given as TGCAGTGCTAACCGTGAGCAGTTCTTC. Its product reads: CSANREQFF.